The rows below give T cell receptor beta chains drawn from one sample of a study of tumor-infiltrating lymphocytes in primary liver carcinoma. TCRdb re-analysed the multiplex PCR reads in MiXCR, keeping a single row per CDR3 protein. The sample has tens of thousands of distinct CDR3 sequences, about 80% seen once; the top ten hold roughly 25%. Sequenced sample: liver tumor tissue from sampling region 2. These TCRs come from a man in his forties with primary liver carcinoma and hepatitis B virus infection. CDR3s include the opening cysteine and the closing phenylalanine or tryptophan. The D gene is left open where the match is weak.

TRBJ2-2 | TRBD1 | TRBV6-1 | CDRNRGQVNTGEPFF
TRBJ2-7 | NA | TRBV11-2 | CASSLAGTTYEEYF
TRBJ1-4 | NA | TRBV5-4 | CASSLSRGTNEKLFF
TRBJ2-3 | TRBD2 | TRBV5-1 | CASSLAGGRASDTQYF
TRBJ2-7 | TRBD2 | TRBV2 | CASTRQGTSGRSDYEQYF
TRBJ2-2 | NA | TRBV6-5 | CVSSYAADGTWELFF
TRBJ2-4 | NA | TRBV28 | CASRAGGLLAKNIQYF
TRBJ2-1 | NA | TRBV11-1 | CASSLRYWPYEQFF
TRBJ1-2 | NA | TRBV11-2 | CASREKDITYGYTF
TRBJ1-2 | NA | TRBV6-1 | CASSVRPFGVANYGYTF
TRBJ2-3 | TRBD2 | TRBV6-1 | CASSQLAGLTTSTQYF
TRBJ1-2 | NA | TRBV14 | CASSQVGGNYGYTF
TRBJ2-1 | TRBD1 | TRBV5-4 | CASSRQGATSHNEQFF
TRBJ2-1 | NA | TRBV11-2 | CVSSIVVNEQFF
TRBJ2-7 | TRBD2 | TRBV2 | CASSGTSGVQYEQYF
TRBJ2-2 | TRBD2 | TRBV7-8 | CASSSLTRGGRGGELFF
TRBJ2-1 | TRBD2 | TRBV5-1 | CAGEKLAGSSCNEQFF
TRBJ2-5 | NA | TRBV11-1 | CASSLVKGGHFHGIQYF
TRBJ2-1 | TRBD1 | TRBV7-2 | CASSPLGTGGINEQFF
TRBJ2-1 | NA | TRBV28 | CASSLLYGMNRDEQFF
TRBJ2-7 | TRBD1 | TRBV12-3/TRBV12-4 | CAGSPRDRTCEQYF
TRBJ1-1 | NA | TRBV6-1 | CARGDWGTANIEAFF
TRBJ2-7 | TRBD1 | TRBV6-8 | CASSWGQDATGEQYF
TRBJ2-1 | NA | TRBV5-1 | CAGSLTFYNEQFF
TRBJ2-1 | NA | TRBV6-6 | CASDYSVNEQFF
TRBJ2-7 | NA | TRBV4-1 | CASNQVGANEQYF
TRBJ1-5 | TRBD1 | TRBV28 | CVSGPAGTGDQPQHF
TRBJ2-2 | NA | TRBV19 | CASSNSGFGTGELFF
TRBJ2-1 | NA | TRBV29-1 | CSVEGHDHNNEQFF
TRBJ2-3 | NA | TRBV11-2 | CASSLDSRDRRYF
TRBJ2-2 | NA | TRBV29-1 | CSVEISGGANTGELFF
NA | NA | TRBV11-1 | CASSKDLAVSTDTQHF
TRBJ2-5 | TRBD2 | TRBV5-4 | CASSSTTSGNGETQYF
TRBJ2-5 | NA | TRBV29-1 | CSVEVLEKTQYF
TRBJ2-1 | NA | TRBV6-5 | CASSYSFERQSMNEQFF
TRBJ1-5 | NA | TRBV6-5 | CASSYRLKQPHHF
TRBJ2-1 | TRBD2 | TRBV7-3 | CASSLAGGSYNVQFF
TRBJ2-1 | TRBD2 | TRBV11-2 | CASSLDIGLAMGEQFF
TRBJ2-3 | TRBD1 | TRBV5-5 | CASSFPGQGVQDTQYF
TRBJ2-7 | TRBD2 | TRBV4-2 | CTSSQELAGSYEQYF
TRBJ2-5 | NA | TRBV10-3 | CAIGEVQNQETQYF